The clone carrying this T cell receptor (beta chain) came up once. The data were produced by immunoSEQ multiplex PCR, yet TCRdb's version contains in-frame clones alone and is incomplete. The sample carries a few hundred thousand clones, around 87% recorded once. This sample is part of a study of blood T cell repertoires in COVID-19. For the study at large: Researchers got acute and convalescent COVID-19 samples from the United States, Italy and Spain. Nucleic acid was either cDNA or gDNA, and it came from T cells, B-cell-depleted T cells, or PBMCs.

Individuals aged about 18 to 100 years were recruited from 24 US areas. V lost 0 bases to trimming and J lost 2 bases, with 9 bases between them. The CDR3 sequence is 14 residues long. Germline V lookup: CDR1 SGHRS, CDR2 YFSETQ. This TCR was sampled from a man between 25 and 39 years old in a cohort exposed to, infected with or recovered from COVID-19 (not recorded which). Sequenced material: PBMCs or T cells enriched from blood (not recorded which). The chain carries TRBV5-1 and TRBJ2-7; D is perhaps TRBD2 (5 bases). The chain's CDR3 is CASSLDGLPYEQYF. DNA of the CDR3: TGCGCCAGCAGCTTGGATGGACTCCCCTACGAGCAGTACTTC.